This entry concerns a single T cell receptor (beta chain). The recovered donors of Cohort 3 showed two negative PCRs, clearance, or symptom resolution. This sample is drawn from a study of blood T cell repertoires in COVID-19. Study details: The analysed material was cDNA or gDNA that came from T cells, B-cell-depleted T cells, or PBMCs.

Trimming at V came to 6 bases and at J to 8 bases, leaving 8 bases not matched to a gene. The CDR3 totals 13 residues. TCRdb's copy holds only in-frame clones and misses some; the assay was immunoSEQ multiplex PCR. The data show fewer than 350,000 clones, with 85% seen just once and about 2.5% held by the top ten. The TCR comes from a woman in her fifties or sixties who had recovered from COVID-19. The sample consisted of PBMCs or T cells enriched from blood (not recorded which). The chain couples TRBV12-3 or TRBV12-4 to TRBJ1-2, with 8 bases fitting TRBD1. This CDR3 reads CASRPGQAGGYTF. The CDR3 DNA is TGTGCCAGCAGACCGGGACAGGCAGGAGGCTACACCTTC.